The 31 T cell receptor beta chains below were found in one sample sequenced in a study of T-cell memory formation after mild COVID-19 (dated by TCRdb to about 2021). The library was generated by 5' RACE. Instrument used: Illumina NovaSeq 6000. TCRdb handled the public reads itself, with Q25 trimming in fastp and clone calling in MiXCR, and kept productive beta chains. CDR3 protein sequences are deduplicated, and each keeps its most common genes and DNA. The sample table shows about 620,000 distinct CDR3 sequences, and roughly 18% are seen once. The top ten constitute around 12% of the sample. Sequenced: PBMCs or a T cell subset sorted from them (not recorded which). These receptors all stem from an adult woman who had mild COVID-19 (a few samples of this study predate the infection). The sample titles of this study are shuffled in the database, so cell type and time point are left out; the donor was told from shared clones.

This clonotype has just a few counts. The V gene is TRBV6-5, the J gene TRBJ2-2; TRBD2 aligns across 11 bases. The CDR3 has 16 amino acids. With 5 bases clipped from V and 7 bases from J, the junction kept 9 bases outside the gene matches. Germline V gives CDR1 MNHEY, CDR2 SVGAGI. The CDR3 reads CASSPGLAARNGELFF. DNA for the CDR3: TGTGCCAGCAGTCCGGGACTAGCGGCGCGAAACGGGGAGCTGTTTTTT.

A few counts support this clonotype. This rearrangement joins TRBV29-1 to TRBJ2-1; D gene uncertain. V lost 5 bases and J lost 13, with 6 bases in between. The CDR3 has 8 residues. Germline V gives CDR1 SQVTM, CDR2 ANQGSEA. CDR3 loop: CSVPGQFF. CDR3 DNA: TGCAGCGTTCCCGGACAGTTCTTC.

For the CDR3, the DNA is TGTGCCAGCAGCCAAGAATTAGTCAGGCTAGAGGAAAACATTCAGTACTTC. Amino acids: CASSQELVRLEENIQYF. The rearrangement uses TRBV4-2 and TRBJ2-4; no firm D call. Trimming stripped 0 bases from V and 5 bases from J, with 17 bases between. The germline CDR1 and CDR2 sequences are LGHNA and YNFKEQ. The CDR3 totals 17 residues.

This clonotype was seen only a few times. J is TRBJ2-7 and V is TRBV28; 7 bases line up with TRBD2. The CDR3 has 14 residues. The V gene's germline CDR1 is MDHEN and CDR2 SYDVKM. V lost 4 bases to trimming and J lost 7 bases; unmatched junction nucleotides: 10. CDR3 protein: CASSSGGSLREQYF. CDR3 in DNA: TGTGCCAGCAGTTCAGGCGGGAGCTTGAGGGAGCAGTACTTC.

This clonotype was seen a handful of times. The V and J genes are TRBV4-2 and TRBJ2-3; D remains unclear. Between the trimmed V and J ends, which lost 0 bases and 13 bases, there was a span of 17 bases. Germline lookup yields CDR1 LGHNA and CDR2 YNFKEQ. The CDR3 totals 14 residues. CDR3 coding DNA: TGTGCCAGCAGCCAAGATCTCTGGCAGGTCCTTGAGTATTTT. Translating it yields CASSQDLWQVLEYF.

This clonotype was seen a handful of times. V gene TRBV28 combines with J gene TRBJ2-7; 7 bases fit TRBD1. J was trimmed by 3 bases and V by 4 bases; bases with no gene match: 9. The germline V gene encodes CDR1 MDHEN and CDR2 SYDVKM. The CDR3 loop spans 15 amino acids. CDR3 nucleotides: TGTGCCAGCAGTTCAACGGGACAGATCGGCTACGAGCAGTACTTC. It is translated as CASSSTGQIGYEQYF.

This clonotype has just a few counts. V usage is TRBV29-1 and J usage is TRBJ2-3, with 9 bases matching TRBD1. The germline gives CDR1 SQVTM, CDR2 ANQGSEA. V dropped 0 bases and J dropped 3; count of bases not matched to a gene: 10. This CDR3 contains 17 residues. CDR3 nucleotides: TGCAGCGTTGAAGACCGTTATGGGGACAGGGAAACAGATACGCAGTATTTT. It translates to CSVEDRYGDRETDTQYF.

This clonotype has just a few counts. The chain couples TRBV7-9 to TRBJ1-3; D call uncertain. V gave up 1 base and J gave up 3 bases, with 7 bases separating them. This CDR3 has 14 residues. Germline V gene data show CDR1 as SEHNR and CDR2 as FQNEAQ (reference sequence). The CDR3: CASSLEVGGNTIYF. The CDR3 bases are TGTGCCAGCAGCTTAGAGGTCGGTGGAAACACCATATATTTT.

The chain uses TRBV20-1 and TRBJ2-7, with TRBD1 matching over 7 bases. Unmatched junction bases numbered 7, after V lost 5 bases and J lost 3 bases. This CDR3 is built from 13 residues. CDR1 is DFQATT and CDR2 is SNEGSKA in the germline V gene (reference sequence). The CDR3: CSAAPGQLYEQYF. As DNA, the CDR3 is TGCAGTGCTGCCCCGGGACAGCTCTACGAGCAGTACTTC.

The chain employs TRBV20-1 and TRBJ1-1; D gene uncertain. With 5 bases removed from V and 0 bases from J, the gap between germline ends came to 19 bases. This CDR3 is 16 amino acids long. Germline-derived CDR1 and CDR2 are DFQATT and SNEGSKA (reference sequence). DNA for the CDR3: TGCAGTGCTCCACAGATATCTTTCCTTATGAACACTGAAGCTTTCTTT. Its translation is CSAPQISFLMNTEAFF.

This clonotype was detected a few times. The chain employs TRBV5-4 and TRBJ2-2; D not resolved. Germline V gene data show CDR1 as SGHNT and CDR2 as YYREEE (reference sequence). V dropped 4 bases and J dropped 10 bases, with 14 bases sitting between them. The CDR3 has 13 amino acids. The CDR3: CASSIPPSLELFF. DNA for the CDR3: TGTGCCAGCAGCATCCCCCCAAGTTTGGAGCTGTTTTTT.

V is TRBV30 and J is TRBJ2-7; D unresolved. V dropped 5 bases and J dropped 3 bases, with 14 bases sitting between them. Germline V gene lookup returns CDR1 GTSNPN and CDR2 SVGIG (reference sequence). This CDR3 has 13 residues. CDR3 sequence (DNA): TGTGCCTGGTTGGACCTGGTAAACTACGAGCAGTACTTC. This sequence encodes CAWLDLVNYEQYF.

This clonotype was found a few times. J is TRBJ1-2 and V is TRBV20-1; 7 positions match TRBD1. Germline V gives CDR1 DFQATT, CDR2 SNEGSKA (reference sequence). Trimming took 6 bases from V and 0 from J; bases not matched to a gene: 10. CDR3 length: 15 amino acids. The CDR3 nucleotides read TGCAGTGCCACCCCCCGGACAGGATCTAACTATGGCTACACCTTC. Its protein is CSATPRTGSNYGYTF.

The chain employs TRBV6-1 and TRBJ2-7; 13 nucleotides agree with TRBD2. The trim removed 3 bases at V and 4 bases at J, leaving 3 bases unmatched. The CDR3 covers 15 residues. Germline values: CDR1 MNHNS, CDR2 SASEGT. The CDR3 here is CASSDGLAGAYEQYF. The DNA of the CDR3 is TGTGCCAGCAGTGACGGACTAGCGGGAGCGTACGAGCAGTACTTC.

This chain joins TRBV3-1 and TRBJ1-2, with D unclear. The V end was cut by 0 bases, the J end by 4 bases, with 12 bases between. The germline gives CDR1 LGHDT, CDR2 YNNKEL (reference sequence). The CDR3 runs 15 residues. The CDR3 region has the DNA TGTGCCAGCAGCCAAGAGACGGGCCTTTTCTATGGCTACACCTTC. Residues: CASSQETGLFYGYTF. Looking up the rest from reference TRBV3-1 and TRBJ1-2 gives the full variable domain: DTAVSQTPKYLVTQMGNDKSIKCEQNLGHDTMYWYKQDSKKFLKIMFSYNNKELIINETVPNRFSPKSPDKAHLNLHINSLELGDSAVYFCASSQETGLFYGYTFGSGTRLTVV.

This clonotype was counted only a few times. The CDR3 protein is CASSFGSGMAVLQETQYF. CDR3 coding DNA: TGTGCCAGCAGCTTCGGATCGGGCATGGCCGTATTACAAGAGACCCAGTACTTC. This chain links TRBV5-6 with TRBJ2-5; D is uncertain. Germline CDR1 and CDR2: SGHDT and YYEEEE. This CDR3 has 18 residues. V lost 2 bases and J lost 2, with 22 bases in between.

This clonotype turned up a few times. The chain has TRBV12-3 or TRBV12-4 and TRBJ1-2; 8 bases line up with TRBD1. Losses at the gene ends were 6 bases for V and 4 bases for J; bases not matched to a gene: 7. The CDR3 has 14 residues. The CDR3 protein is CASSHSQGAYGYTF. The CDR3 DNA reads TGTGCCAGCAGCCACAGTCAGGGGGCCTATGGCTACACCTTC.

The CDR3: CSATVTGGSGNQPQHF. The CDR3 nucleotides are TGCAGTGCCACCGTGACAGGGGGCTCTGGGAATCAGCCCCAGCATTTT. The chain couples TRBV20-1 to TRBJ1-5; 10 bases match TRBD1. Germline-derived CDR1 and CDR2 are DFQATT and SNEGSKA (reference sequence). Unmatched junction bases numbered 12, after V lost 6 bases and J lost 4 bases. The length of the CDR3 is 16 residues.

This clonotype was detected only a few times. V usage is TRBV3-1 and J usage is TRBJ2-1; D not certain. Trimming removed 0 bases from V and 5 bases from J, with 8 bases in between. CDR3 size: 14 residues. Germline CDR1 reads LGHDT; CDR2 reads YNNKEL (reference sequence). The DNA for the CDR3 is TGTGCCAGCAGCCAAGAAGTCGGAAACAATGAGCAGTTCTTC. It translates to CASSQEVGNNEQFF.

This clonotype was found a few times. The chain is built from TRBV29-1 and TRBJ2-3, with 7 bases fitting TRBD1. Germline V gene lookup returns CDR1 SQVTM and CDR2 ANQGSEA. With 6 bases clipped from V and 7 bases from J, the junction kept 13 bases outside the gene matches. The CDR3 runs 14 residues. The CDR3 is CSVEILQGLNTQYF. The DNA for the CDR3 is TGCAGCGTAGAAATATTACAGGGGTTAAATACGCAGTATTTT.

This clonotype was found many times. This chain joins TRBV5-6 and TRBJ2-1, with D uncertain. The V end was cut by 4 bases, the J end by 9 bases, with 8 bases between. The germline CDR1 and CDR2 sequences are SGHDT and YYEEEE. This CDR3 is built from 11 residues. The CDR3 is CASSHGVEQFF. For the CDR3, the DNA is TGTGCCAGCAGCCATGGTGTTGAGCAGTTCTTC. The full variable domain, with the rest looked up from reference TRBV5-6 and TRBJ2-1, is DAGVTQSPTHLIKTRGQQVTLRCSPKSGHDTVSWYQQALGQGPQFIFQYYEEEERQRGNFPDRFSGHQFPNYSSELNVNALLLGDSALYLCASSHGVEQFFGPGTRLTVL.

This sequence joins TRBV24-1 and TRBJ2-3, with D maybe TRBD1 (6 bases). Trimming left V 1 base short and J 0 bases short, with 10 bases between. The CDR3 runs 16 residues. Germline loops: CDR1 KGHDR, CDR2 SFDVKD. CDR3 nucleotide sequence: TGTGCCACCAGTGATTTTGAGGGGGTCAGCACAGATACGCAGTATTTT. Residues: CATSDFEGVSTDTQYF.

This clonotype showed up just a few times. V and J are TRBV5-1 and TRBJ1-1, with TRBD1 matching 9 bases. V lost 3 bases to trimming and J lost 4 bases; unmatched junction nucleotides: 7. The germline CDR1 and CDR2 sequences are SGHRS and YFSETQ. CDR3 size: 15 residues. The CDR3 DNA reads as TGCGCCAGCAGCTCTGGACAGGGGACGGGCACTGAAGCTTTCTTT. Its protein is CASSSGQGTGTEAFF.

The chain combines TRBV5-1 with TRBJ1-3, with D maybe TRBD1 (5 bases). The V gene lost 7 bases and the J gene lost 2 bases, with 16 bases spanning the gap. Germline V lookup: CDR1 SGHRS, CDR2 YFSETQ. CDR3 length: 15 residues. The CDR3 DNA sequence: TGCGCCAGCGGCGCGGGGGGAGGCACTGGAAACACCATATATTTT. This encodes CASGAGGGTGNTIYF.

The chain uses TRBV6-5 and TRBJ2-5; no definite D call. V lost 6 bases to trimming and J lost 2 bases, with 7 bases between them. The CDR3 length is 12 residues. The germline CDR1 and CDR2 sequences are MNHEY and SVGAGI. The CDR3 DNA reads as TGTGCCAGCAGGGTAGGGCAAGAGACCCAGTACTTC. Translation gives CASRVGQETQYF.

This clonotype occurred a few times. This chain joins TRBV5-1 and TRBJ2-1; unclear D gene. The CDR3 consists of 12 residues. Trimming removed 4 bases from V and 4 bases from J, with 6 bases in between. Germline-derived CDR1 and CDR2 are SGHRS and YFSETQ. CDR3 region: CASSVAYNEQFF. In nucleotides, the CDR3 is TGCGCCAGCAGCGTCGCGTACAATGAGCAGTTCTTC.

V is TRBV5-1 and J is TRBJ2-3; D remains ambiguous. Germline CDR1 is SGHRS and CDR2 is YFSETQ. Trimming took 6 bases from V and 2 from J, leaving 13 bases between them. The CDR3 is 14 residues long. The CDR3 spells CASKAQAPTDTQYF. CDR3 nucleotide sequence: TGCGCCAGCAAAGCCCAGGCCCCCACAGATACGCAGTATTTT.

This clonotype was counted only a few times. The rearrangement links TRBV7-9 to TRBJ1-6; the match to TRBD1 covers 9 bases. The CDR3 has 13 amino acids. V shed 4 bases, J shed 10 bases, and the junction held 2 bases outside the gene matches. Germline V gene sequence: CDR1 SEHNR, CDR2 FQNEAQ (reference sequence). CDR3 amino acids: CASSSTGGSPLHF. For the CDR3, the DNA is TGTGCCAGCAGCTCTACAGGGGGCTCACCCCTCCACTTT.

To note about this clonotype: Germline and junction disagree at one end, which may indicate a read error. V usage is TRBV2 and J usage is TRBJ1-2; unclear D gene. Germline-derived CDR1 and CDR2 are SNHLY and FYNNEI. This CDR3 region has 13 residues. DNA of the CDR3: TGTGCCAGCAGTGAAGCACCTAACTATGGATACACCTTC. This sequence encodes CASSEAPNYGYTF.

The chain uses TRBV10-3 and TRBJ2-7; no clear D. CDR1 is ENHRY and CDR2 is SYGVKD in the germline V gene. V gave up 6 bases and J gave up 0 bases, with 9 bases separating them. The CDR3 is 13 amino acids. This CDR3 is CAISASSSYEQYF. The CDR3 region has the DNA TGTGCCATCAGCGCGTCCAGCTCCTACGAGCAGTACTTC.

This sequence joins TRBV9 and TRBJ2-3; 13 bases map to TRBD2. Trimming took 0 bases from V and 4 from J; bases not matched to a gene: 8. Germline V gives CDR1 SGDLS, CDR2 YYNGEE. This CDR3 has 18 amino acids. In DNA form, the CDR3 reads TGTGCCAGCAGCGTAGCTACGACTAGCGGGGGGACGGCAGATACGCAGTATTTT. Protein: CASSVATTSGGTADTQYF.